The present T cell receptor beta chain was sequenced within a study of OX40 agonist ivuxolimab in advanced cancers. The overall study: The study treated patients with ivuxolimab, an agonistic anti-OX40 (CD134) antibody. Study conclusions and caveats: At 0.1-3.0 mg/kg, partial responders had clonal expansion among the lowest observed.

Method: immunoSEQ multiplex PCR; TCRdb's copy keeps in-frame clones and lacks some. The sample holds tens of thousands of clones, around 86% seen once. The CDR3 runs 13 residues. Germline lookup yields CDR1 LNHDA and CDR2 SQIVND (reference sequence). Trimming took 6 bases from V and 5 from J, leaving 14 bases between them. Peripheral blood came from all dose cohorts at three timepoints. As concerns this clone: Its antigen is still unknown.

The sequence came from an adult with an advanced solid tumor such as melanoma, head and neck, liver or kidney cancer. This sample comprised CD4+ or CD8+ T cells sorted from blood, obtained in a trial of the OX40 agonist ivuxolimab. The V call is TRBV19, the J call TRBJ2-7; D is uncertain. DNA of the CDR3: TGTGCCAGTAGGAAACAAGCTTCCCACGAGCAGTACTTC. Translated, it gives CASRKQASHEQYF.